These T cell receptor beta chains were read from a single sample in a study of beta chain features in type 1 diabetes. Assay used: immunoSEQ multiplex PCR; TCRdb lists only in-frame clones, some missing. This sample has about 930,000 clones; roughly 16% occur once, and the top ten carry 0.02% to 0.025%. Sequencing used naive CD4+ T cells from blood. These receptors all come from a woman under 30 in good health. Both conserved end residues are part of each CDR3. A D gene is named only where the DNA matches it firmly. Not every row has a clone size; where given, it reads once, few, many or a size class.

TRBV19	TRBJ2-7	few	.	TGTGCCAGTAGTGCGACGGACTCCTACCGCTACGAGCAGTACTTC	CASSATDSYRYEQYF
TRBV5-1	TRBJ2-5	.	.	TGCGCCAGCAGCCCAGACGCACGGGAGACCCAGTACTTC	CASSPDARETQYF
TRBV25-1	TRBJ2-2	few	.	TGTGCCAGTAGAGACTCGGGACTCTTACGCACCGGGGAGCTGTTTTTT	CASRDSGLLRTGELFF
TRBV19	TRBJ2-1	.	TRBD2	TGTGCCAGTAGTATGGGAGGGCTAGCGGGATGGGAATCGAATGAGCAGTTCTTC	CASSMGGLAGWESNEQFF
TRBV28	TRBJ1-5	.	.	TGTGCCAGCAGCTCCCCCCTTAGCAATCAGCCCCAGCATTTT	CASSSPLSNQPQHF
TRBV6-6	TRBJ2-7	few	TRBD2	TGTGCCAGCCGTGGCGGGAGTCCCAACGAGCAGTACTTC	CASRGGSPNEQYF
TRBV5-6	TRBJ2-6	few	.	TGTGCCAGCAGCTTGGCAGGGCCAAGGAGGGGGGCCAACGTCCTGACTTTC	CASSLAGPRRGANVLTF
TRBV18	TRBJ1-1	few	TRBD1	TGTGCCAGCTCACCCAGAACAGGGGAAGAAGCTTTCTTT	CASSPRTGEEAFF
TRBV20-1	TRBJ1-2	few	.	TGCAGTGCTAGCACAGCATATGGCTACACCTTC	CSASTAYGYTF
TRBV11-1	TRBJ2-3	.	.	TGTGCCAGCAGCATCACAGATACGCAGTATTTT	CASSITDTQYF
TRBV2	TRBJ1-5	few	TRBD1	TGTGCCAGCAGTGACCGGACAGGGGGCAATCAGCCCCAGCATTTT	CASSDRTGGNQPQHF
TRBV6-5	TRBJ2-1	.	TRBD2	TGTGCCAGCAGCAGGCTAGCGGGGGTCAGGGAGCAGTTCTTC	CASSRLAGVREQFF
TRBV2	TRBJ2-7	few	.	TGTGCCAGCAGTGAACTCGGGAGTAGCTACGAGCAGTACTTC	CASSELGSSYEQYF
TRBV2	TRBJ2-4	.	TRBD1	TGTGCCAGCAGTCTAAAAACAGGGGGGGCCAAAAACATTCAGTACTTC	CASSLKTGGAKNIQYF
TRBV10-3	TRBJ1-2	few	.	TGTGCCATCAGTGAGTCCGGGACACGAGATGGCTACACCTTC	CAISESGTRDGYTF
TRBV19	TRBJ1-2	.	.	TGTGCCAGTAGTATCCAGGGATCGGCAGGTGGCTACACCTTC	CASSIQGSAGGYTF
TRBV5-6	TRBJ2-5	.	TRBD1	TGTGCCAGCAGCTTGGTCGACAGGGTGATTGGCCAGTACTTC	CASSLVDRVIGQYF
TRBV23-1	TRBJ2-5	few	.	TGCGCCAGCAGTCAGAATAGCGGAGCCACCTGGAGGGAGACCCAGTACTTC	CASSQNSGATWRETQYF
TRBV5-1	TRBJ1-1	few	TRBD1	TGCGCCAGCTCAACCAGGGGGCCCTCCACTGAAGCTTTCTTT	CASSTRGPSTEAFF
TRBV18	TRBJ2-6	few	.	TGTGCCAGCTCACCATGGCAGCTTTCAGTCTCTGGGGCCAACGTCCTGACTTTC	CASSPWQLSVSGANVLTF
TRBV5-4	TRBJ2-2	.	TRBD2	TGTGCCAGCAGCTTAGGACTAGCGGGAGGGTCCGGGGAGCTGTTTTTT	CASSLGLAGGSGELFF
TRBV9	TRBJ2-2	once	.	TGTGCCAGCAGCGCCTGGACAGCCAACACCGGGGAGCTGTTTTTT	CASSAWTANTGELFF
TRBV2	TRBJ1-3	.	TRBD1	TGTGCCAGCAGTGAAAGGGACAGGGGTGGAAACACCATATATTTT	CASSERDRGGNTIYF
TRBV5-1	TRBJ1-2	.	.	TGCGCCAGCAGCTTGGACGGGGGTGGCTACACCTTC	CASSLDGGGYTF
TRBV7-2	TRBJ2-3	few	.	TGTGCCAGCAGCTTAGCCCTAGGCGCAGATACGCAGTATTTT	CASSLALGADTQYF
TRBV5-6	TRBJ2-1	few	TRBD2	TGTGCCAGCAGCTTGTCCCTAGCGGGAGGGCTTCGGGTCAATGAGCAGTTCTTC	CASSLSLAGGLRVNEQFF
TRBV7-9	TRBJ1-5	.	TRBD1	TGTGCCAGCAGCTCACAGGGGGCTAGCAATCAGCCCCAGCATTTT	CASSSQGASNQPQHF
TRBV18	TRBJ2-5	.	.	TGTGCCAGCTCACCTCCAGGGTGGAGTGAGACCCAGTACTTC	CASSPPGWSETQYF
TRBV6-5	TRBJ2-7	.	.	TGTGCCAGCAGTTACGACTGGAGCTCCTACGAGCAGTACTTC	CASSYDWSSYEQYF
TRBV7-2	TRBJ2-5	few	.	TGTGCCAGCAGCTTAATGCGCCAGGGTGTAGAGACCCAGTACTTC	CASSLMRQGVETQYF
TRBV10-3	TRBJ1-2	few	.	TGTGCCATCAGTGCAGACAGACTCTATGGCTACACCTTC	CAISADRLYGYTF
TRBV27	TRBJ2-1	few	TRBD2	TGTGCCAGCAGTCTCCGCGGTAGCGGGAGGTCTGCCAATGAGCAGTTCTTC	CASSLRGSGRSANEQFF
TRBV7-9	TRBJ1-2	.	.	TGTGCCAGCAGCCCTTTTCTAGCTAACTATGGCTACACCTTC	CASSPFLANYGYTF
TRBV6-6	TRBJ2-1	.	.	TGTGCCAGCAGCCACGGGACCCGACGCGCCAATGAGCAGTTCTTC	CASSHGTRRANEQFF
TRBV12-5	TRBJ2-2	.	.	TGTGCTAGTGGTTTGGGGTCCGGGGAGCTGTTTTTT	CASGLGSGELFF
TRBV11-2	TRBJ2-7	.	.	TGTGCCAGCAGCCGGACCCCCTCCTCCTACGAGCAGTACTTC	CASSRTPSSYEQYF
TRBV7-6	TRBJ2-7	few	.	TGTGCCAGCAGCCGAACAGGGATAGGCGGGAGTGGCTCCTACGAGCAGTACTTC	CASSRTGIGGSGSYEQYF
TRBV7-2	TRBJ1-1	few	.	TGTGCCAGCAGCTTAGCGATGAACACTGAAGCTTTCTTT	CASSLAMNTEAFF
TRBV7-2	TRBJ2-1	.	.	TGTGCCAGCAGCGCACGTTACAATGAGCAGTTCTTC	CASSARYNEQFF
TRBV6-1	TRBJ2-4	.	.	TGTGCCAGCAGTGAAGCCTCGTCAGCCAAAAACATTCAGTACTTC	CASSEASSAKNIQYF
TRBV28	TRBJ2-1	few	TRBD1	TGTGCCAGCACCCTGGCACAGGGGGGCAATGAGCAGTTCTTC	CASTLAQGGNEQFF
TRBV7-9	TRBJ2-5	few	.	TGTGCCAGCAGCTCCTATGCCCCCCCGGGAGCGAGGGAGACCCAGTACTTC	CASSSYAPPGARETQYF
TRBV5-6	TRBJ1-1	few	.	TGTGCCAGCAGCTTGATTCCGAACACTGAAGCTTTCTTT	CASSLIPNTEAFF
TRBV11-2	TRBJ2-1	.	TRBD2	TGTGCCAGCAGCTTAGACCCGGCTAGCGGGAGCTACAATGAGCAGTTCTTC	CASSLDPASGSYNEQFF
TRBV7-9	TRBJ2-3	few	TRBD2	TGTGCCAGCACTAAGCGGGAGCTTGGTACGCAGTATTTT	CASTKRELGTQYF
TRBV4-1	TRBJ1-4	.	TRBD1	TGCGCCAGCAGCCGGACAGGGTTTGCAACTAATGAAAAACTGTTTTTT	CASSRTGFATNEKLFF
TRBV7-2	TRBJ1-1	.	.	TGTGCCAGCAGCATACACCAGGGTTCCACTGAAGCTTTCTTT	CASSIHQGSTEAFF
TRBV29-1	TRBJ2-3	.	.	TGCAGTAAGAGAGGGGGATCCGGGTCGGATACGCAGTATTTT	CSKRGGSGSDTQYF
TRBV28	TRBJ1-1	.	TRBD1	TGTGCCAGCAGTTTTGGGAGGGGACAGGGTCATTTGAACACTGAAGCTTTCTTT	CASSFGRGQGHLNTEAFF
TRBV27	TRBJ2-7	few	TRBD2	TGTGCCAGCAGTTCCCGTGTGGTTAGCGGGAGCCCGTCCTACGAGCAGTACTTC	CASSSRVVSGSPSYEQYF